The T cell receptor beta chain described here comes from a study of neoadjuvant anti-PD-1 for oral cavity cancer. TCRdb's copy holds only in-frame clones and misses some; the assay was immunoSEQ multiplex PCR. The sample records 55,000 to 80,000 clones, approximately 87% being singletons. This sample's time point: after neoadjuvant nivolumab, at surgical resection. General study findings and limits: Higher pretreatment blood Treg/Th17 ratios correlated with higher pretreatment blood and lower post-treatment tumor TCRbeta clonality.

Germline V lookup: CDR1 MNHNY, CDR2 SVGAGI (reference sequence). This CDR3 is built from 16 residues. Trimming took 6 bases from V and 5 from J, leaving 19 bases between them. In regard to this clone: Its antigen remains unknown.

The clonotype comes from a person aged 35-79 years with oral cavity squamous cell carcinoma. The starting material was PBMCs, obtained after nivolumab (anti-PD-1) treatment. The V gene is TRBV6-6, the J gene TRBJ2-2; D may be TRBD2 (5 bases). The CDR3 DNA follows: TGTGCCAGCAGCCCAAGGTTCCCTCGGGGAACCGGGGAGCTGTTTTTT. The encoded protein is CASSPRFPRGTGELFF.